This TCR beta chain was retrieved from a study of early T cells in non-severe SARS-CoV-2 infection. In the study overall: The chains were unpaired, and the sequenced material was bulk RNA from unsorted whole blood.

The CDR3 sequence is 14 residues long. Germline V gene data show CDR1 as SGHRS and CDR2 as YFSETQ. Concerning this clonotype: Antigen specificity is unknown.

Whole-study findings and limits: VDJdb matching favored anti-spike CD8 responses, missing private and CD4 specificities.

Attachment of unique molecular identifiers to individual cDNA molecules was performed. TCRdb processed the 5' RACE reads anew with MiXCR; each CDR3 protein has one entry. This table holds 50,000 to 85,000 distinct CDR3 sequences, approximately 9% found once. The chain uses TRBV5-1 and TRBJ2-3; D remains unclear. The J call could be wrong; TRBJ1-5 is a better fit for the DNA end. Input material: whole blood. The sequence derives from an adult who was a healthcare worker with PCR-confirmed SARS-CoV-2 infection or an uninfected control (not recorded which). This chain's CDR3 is CASSPTTSTDTQHF. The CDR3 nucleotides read TGCGCCAGCAGCCCGACGACTAGCACAGATACGCAGCATTTT.